These 4 T cell receptor beta chains originate from one sample sequenced in a study of blood T cells in healthy people across ages. Alongside a J-beta primer mix, a sample-barcoded 5' primer served in a second PCR lasting roughly 6 to 12 cycles. TCRdb passed the 5' RACE reads through MiXCR, listing each CDR3 protein once. The sample has around 800,000 distinct CDR3 sequences; around 25% are singletons. In addition, the sample was reused for a study of T cells of mothers and their children.

The sequenced material came from blood. Receptor source: a boy under 18 in good health.

This clonotype was seen only a few times. The chain uses TRBV12-3 or TRBV12-4 and TRBJ2-5, with 8 bases matching TRBD2. The end of the DNA is better explained by TRBJ2-7, so the J call may be wrong. CDR3 length: 14 residues. DNA of the CDR3: TGTGCCAGCAGTTTAGCTCGGGGGGGCGCCGAGCAGTACTTC. The encoded protein is CASSLARGGAEQYF.

The rearrangement links TRBV2 to TRBJ2-3, with TRBD2 identical over 10 bases. The CDR3 contains 18 residues. Germline V CDR1 and CDR2: SNHLY, FYNNEI. V shed 7 bases and J 0 bases; nucleotides not matched to a gene: 13. The CDR3 sequence is CASIGSGREFTSTDTQYF. The DNA for the CDR3 is TGTGCCAGCATCGGAAGCGGGAGGGAATTTACTAGCACAGATACGCAGTATTTT.

The chain combines TRBV7-9 with TRBJ2-5; either TRBD1 or TRBD2 may fit D (5 bases each). The CDR3 has 14 residues. V lost 1 base and J 4 bases, leaving 10 bases between the germline ends. Germline lookup yields CDR1 SEHNR and CDR2 FQNEAQ (reference sequence). The CDR3 DNA is TGTGCCAGCAGCTTAGGCTCGGGGCCAGAGACCCAGTACTTC. This codes for CASSLGSGPETQYF. Together with reference TRBV7-9 and TRBJ2-5, the CDR3 gives the full variable domain: DTGVSQNPRHKITKRGQNVTFRCDPISEHNRLYWYRQTLGQGPEFLTYFQNEAQLEKSRLLSDRFSAERPKGSFSTLEIQRTEQGDSAMYLCASSLGSGPETQYFGPGTRLLVL.

This clonotype was counted only a few times. The gene calls are TRBV30 and TRBJ1-1, with unresolved D. Germline V gene sequence: CDR1 GTSNPN, CDR2 SVGIG (reference sequence). The CDR3 covers 12 residues. Trimming cost V 3 bases and J 1 base, with 6 bases left between them. Here the CDR3 DNA reads TGTGCCTGGAGCGTTGGGAACACTGAAGCTTTCTTT. Its translation is CAWSVGNTEAFF.